The clone carrying this TCR beta chain was counted many times. Its antigen remains unidentified. The data belong to a study of response to subunit inactivated influenza vaccine. From the RT-PCR reads, TCRdb called clonotypes with MiXCR, one entry per CDR3 protein. The sample shows a few hundred thousand distinct CDR3 sequences, roughly 20% of them seen only once. Study observations and caveats: There was a suggestion from the authors that each seasonal influenza vaccination recruits few new T cells.

Deletions cut 5 bases from V and 7 bases from J, with 20 bases between. Germline CDR1 reads SGHAT; CDR2 reads FQNNGV. The CDR3 is made up of 15 amino acids. The V gene is TRBV11-2, the J gene TRBJ1-2; D remains ambiguous. The sequencing used PBMCs from blood, collected about 19 months after vaccination. This TCR was recovered from a man aged 50 to 75 who received an inactivated influenza vaccine. CDR3: CASSPANRASGGYTF. CDR3 in DNA: TGTGCCAGCAGCCCGGCAAACCGGGCCTCCGGTGGCTACACCTTC.